This TCR beta chain was sequenced in a study of spatial heterogeneity in lung cancer. In the study overall: Detected beta-chain sequences consistently exceeded alpha-chain sequences.

Time point noted: sample taken at primary tumor resection. The cohort: approximately 66 early-stage, untreated non-small cell lung cancer patients. This clonotype was recorded at least ten times. CDR1 and CDR2 (germline): MNHEY, SVGEGT. The junction had 3 bases not matched to a gene; V was cut back by 2 bases and J by 4 bases. This CDR3 has 15 amino acids. A single record per CDR3 protein comes from TCRdb applying MiXCR to the 5' RACE reads. The table lists 20,000 to 25,000 distinct CDR3 sequences, 4.6% of them singletons, with 7.4% in the top ten. Sequences were derived from PBMCs, sampled at surgery. The gene calls are TRBV6-2 or TRBV6-3 and TRBJ2-4, with 9 bases lining up with TRBD1. The TCR comes from a male donor with early-stage non-small cell lung cancer. CDR3 region: CASSYGGQGKNIQYF. Written as DNA, the CDR3 is TGTGCCAGCAGTTACGGCGGACAGGGGAAAAACATTCAGTACTTC.